A selection of T cell receptor beta chains follows, all from one sample in a study of Graves' ophthalmopathy and Graves' hyperthyroidism. Each CDR3 protein gets one entry after TCRdb re-called the multiplex PCR reads with MiXCR. The sample records approximately 210,000 distinct CDR3 sequences, about 32% being singletons. The sequenced sample was peripheral blood. Receptors were obtained from a man aged 45-65 years with Graves' ophthalmopathy. Each CDR3 is given with its conserved first and last residue. Fields, in order: V gene, CDR3 protein.

v_gene: TRBV12-3/TRBV12-4
CDR3aa: CASSLGGVGRGGAYEQYF

v_gene: TRBV7-2
CDR3aa: CASSLMERNIQYF

v_gene: TRBV7-2
CDR3aa: CASSLGRRHYGYTF

v_gene: TRBV6-5
CDR3aa: CASSYSGAGSSYNSPLHF

v_gene: TRBV6-1
CDR3aa: CASSEDDNGVRETQYF

v_gene: TRBV10-3
CDR3aa: CAISESAREGKNIQYF

v_gene: TRBV11-2
CDR3aa: CASSRQFETQYF

v_gene: TRBV28
CDR3aa: CASSLLKGTGSSYEQYF

v_gene: TRBV19
CDR3aa: CASSGGASNQPQHF

v_gene: TRBV6-2/TRBV6-3
CDR3aa: CASSGIQGDEAFF

v_gene: TRBV7-8
CDR3aa: CASSLHRGWDQPQHF

v_gene: TRBV28
CDR3aa: CASRESTTGELFF

v_gene: TRBV10-1
CDR3aa: CASSPQPSYEQYF

v_gene: TRBV12-3/TRBV12-4
CDR3aa: CASRYSGSSYEQYF

v_gene: TRBV4-2
CDR3aa: CASSARLARGEQYF

v_gene: TRBV28
CDR3aa: CASSLPGKNIQYF

v_gene: TRBV20-1
CDR3aa: CSARALDSNYGYTF

v_gene: TRBV7-7
CDR3aa: CASGRDRGYEQYF

v_gene: TRBV20-1
CDR3aa: CSAGGPQGAETQYF

v_gene: TRBV30
CDR3aa: CASGPVPWFYF

v_gene: TRBV11-2
CDR3aa: CASSNIGTSRYEQYF

v_gene: TRBV6-5
CDR3aa: CASSSYSQYEQYF

v_gene: TRBV12-3/TRBV12-4
CDR3aa: CASSFQTGDTGELFF

v_gene: TRBV12-3/TRBV12-4
CDR3aa: CATQRGYTEAFF

v_gene: TRBV20-1
CDR3aa: CSARDGTGYGYTF

v_gene: TRBV12-3/TRBV12-4
CDR3aa: CASSFVTTVEAFF

v_gene: TRBV10-3
CDR3aa: CAISGVGLAGGPGGETQYF

v_gene: TRBV7-2
CDR3aa: CASSGGRPYEQYF

v_gene: TRBV6-1
CDR3aa: CASRPPGASKDTEAFF

v_gene: TRBV12-3/TRBV12-4
CDR3aa: CASSLNGGKLEQYF

v_gene: TRBV7-2
CDR3aa: CASSFFTRHGETQYF

v_gene: TRBV6-6
CDR3aa: CASSYLRRQGRETQYF

v_gene: TRBV28
CDR3aa: CASSWTTSATYEQYF

v_gene: TRBV11-2
CDR3aa: CASRDGRGNTGELFF

v_gene: TRBV7-2
CDR3aa: CASSFGTDPYF

v_gene: TRBV7-2
CDR3aa: CASSPVQAYEQYF

v_gene: TRBV24-1
CDR3aa: CATSDPAVTFYGYTF

v_gene: TRBV7-2
CDR3aa: CASSGGGAGNSPLHF

v_gene: TRBV11-2
CDR3aa: CASSFATGIRETQYF

v_gene: TRBV7-6
CDR3aa: CASSSESTKNSPLHF

v_gene: TRBV6-1
CDR3aa: CASRDPLGGELFF

v_gene: TRBV24-1
CDR3aa: CATSDPLLGANVLTF

v_gene: TRBV20-1
CDR3aa: CSAWDGGSGNTIYF

v_gene: TRBV7-3
CDR3aa: CASSSTDRNTGELSF

v_gene: TRBV28
CDR3aa: CASSLIRGTGGGYTF

v_gene: TRBV12-3/TRBV12-4
CDR3aa: CASSFRGVSGYTF

v_gene: TRBV7-2
CDR3aa: CASSYQGPPYEQYF

v_gene: TRBV5-1
CDR3aa: CASSLTGPSYEQYF

v_gene: TRBV12-3/TRBV12-4
CDR3aa: CASSFRDRGPPEAFF

v_gene: TRBV28
CDR3aa: CASRPMRSSYEQYF

v_gene: TRBV9
CDR3aa: CASSVTPDSGNTIYF

v_gene: TRBV6-2/TRBV6-3
CDR3aa: CASSYKGGRETQYF

v_gene: TRBV12-3/TRBV12-4
CDR3aa: CASSPHRAANTGELFF

v_gene: TRBV7-9
CDR3aa: CASSFGNLNTEAFF

v_gene: TRBV13
CDR3aa: CASSPLGDSYEQYF

v_gene: TRBV7-2
CDR3aa: CASSPTGAHTGELFF

v_gene: TRBV10-3
CDR3aa: CAISHSGGSYEQYF